Listed below are T cell receptor beta chains from one sample, sequenced in a study of blood T cell repertoires in COVID-19. Assay: immunoSEQ multiplex PCR; the TCRdb copy retains only in-frame clones and omits some. In the table there are tens of thousands of clones, roughly 88% of which are singletons. Sequencing used peripheral blood. The receptors stem from a woman aged 60 to 75 with COVID-19, enrolled during active disease. Both conserved end residues are part of each CDR3. A D gene is named only where the DNA matches it firmly. Clone size is given for some rows only: seen once, a few or many times, or a class if the clone is expanded.

D gene,clone size,V gene,J gene,CDR3 protein,CDR3 DNA
TRBD1,-,TRBV6-6,TRBJ1-5,CASSNPPGQGDQPQHF,TGTGCCAGCAGCAACCCCCCGGGACAGGGGGATCAGCCCCAGCATTTT
-,-,TRBV12-3/TRBV12-4,TRBJ1-2,CASSPSGLNGYTF,TGTGCCAGCAGTCCTTCGGGGTTGAATGGCTACACCTTC
TRBD1,-,TRBV2,TRBJ2-3,CASGDRGYTDTQYF,TGTGCCAGCGGTGACAGGGGATACACAGATACGCAGTATTTT
-,-,TRBV5-1,TRBJ2-5,CASSLGPRGQETQYF,TGCGCCAGCAGCCTCGGGCCCCGAGGGCAAGAGACCCAGTACTTC
TRBD2,-,TRBV20-1,TRBJ2-3,CSASHPLGAGDTDTQYF,TGCAGTGCTAGTCACCCCCTAGGGGCGGGGGACACAGATACGCAGTATTTT
-,-,TRBV9,TRBJ1-1,CASSPFGGGNTEAFF,TGTGCCAGCAGCCCTTTTGGGGGGGGGAACACTGAAGCTTTCTTT
-,-,TRBV6-6,TRBJ2-4,CASSYGEEQYF,TGTGCCAGCAGTTACGGAGAGGAACAGTACTTC
TRBD1,-,TRBV6-5,TRBJ1-6,CASSSDRALSPLHF,TGTGCCAGCAGTTCCGACAGGGCGCTTTCACCCCTCCACTTT
-,-,TRBV27,TRBJ1-1,CASSLGRNTEAFF,TGTGCCAGCTCCCTCGGTAGGAACACTGAAGCTTTCTTT
-,-,TRBV10-2,TRBJ2-2,CASSGVRNTGELFF,TGCGCCAGCAGCGGAGTTCGGAACACCGGGGAGCTGTTTTTT
-,-,TRBV10-3,TRBJ2-2,CAISADKTFTGELFF,TGTGCCATCAGCGCAGACAAGACCTTCACCGGGGAGCTGTTTTTT
-,few,TRBV7-6,TRBJ1-4,CASSLIRVPNEKLFF,TGTGCCAGCAGCTTAATCCGGGTCCCTAATGAAAAACTGTTTTTT
TRBD1,-,TRBV10-3,TRBJ1-2,CAISESGTAGGYGYTF,TGTGCCATCAGTGAGTCTGGGACAGCGGGGGGCTATGGCTACACCTTC
TRBD1,-,TRBV19,TRBJ1-2,CASTHRGGENGYTF,TGTGCCAGTACTCACAGGGGGGGCGAAAATGGCTACACCTTC
-,once,TRBV5-1,TRBJ2-5,CASSLVAGGQETQYF,TGCGCCAGCAGCTTGGTTGCAGGGGGGCAAGAGACCCAGTACTTC
TRBD2,-,TRBV5-4,TRBJ2-5,CASSSSLAGVEETQYF,TGTGCCAGCAGCTCCAGTTTAGCGGGGGTCGAGGAGACCCAGTACTTC
TRBD1,-,TRBV12-3/TRBV12-4,TRBJ2-7,CASQRTGRREQYF,TGTGCCAGCCAAAGGACAGGGAGGCGCGAGCAGTACTTC
-,few,TRBV12-5,TRBJ2-5,CASGPGTPYQETQYF,TGTGCTAGTGGTCCCGGGACTCCCTACCAAGAGACCCAGTACTTC
-,-,TRBV7-2,TRBJ2-1,CASSLGGLGLVNEQFF,TGTGCCAGCAGCTTAGGAGGGTTAGGGTTAGTGAATGAGCAGTTCTTC
-,-,TRBV3-1/TRBV3-2,TRBJ2-5,CASSLRGKETQYF,TGTGCCAGCAGCCTTAGGGGGAAAGAGACCCAGTACTTC